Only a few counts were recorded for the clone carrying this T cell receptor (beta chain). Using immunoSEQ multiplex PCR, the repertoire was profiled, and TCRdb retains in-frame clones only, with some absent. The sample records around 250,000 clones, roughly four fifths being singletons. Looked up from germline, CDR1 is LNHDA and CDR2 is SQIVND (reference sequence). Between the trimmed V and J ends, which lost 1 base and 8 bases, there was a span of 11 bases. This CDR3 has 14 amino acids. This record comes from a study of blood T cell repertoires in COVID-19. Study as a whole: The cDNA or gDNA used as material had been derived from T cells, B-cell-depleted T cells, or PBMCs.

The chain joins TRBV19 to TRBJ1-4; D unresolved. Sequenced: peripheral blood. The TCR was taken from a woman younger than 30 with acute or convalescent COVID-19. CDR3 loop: CASSIVATEEKLFF. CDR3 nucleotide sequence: TGTGCCAGTAGTATAGTTGCCACGGAGGAAAAACTGTTTTTT.